This TCR beta chain was sequenced for a study of OX40 agonist ivuxolimab in advanced cancers. Study-wide context: Hepatocellular carcinoma, melanoma, renal cell or head and neck cancer affected the dose-escalation patients. Study results and limitations: Averaging showed that CD8+ T cells had more expanded clones than CD4+ did.

With 2 bases clipped from V and 3 bases from J, the junction kept 3 bases outside the gene matches. Per germline, CDR1 SGHTA and CDR2 FQGNSA. The CDR3 loop spans 14 amino acids. Clones were sequenced by immunoSEQ multiplex PCR, and TCRdb holds only the in-frame ones, with some missing. The table includes some 100,000 clones, approximately 81% detected once. Blood sampling took place at baseline, cycle 4 day 1, and cycle 7 day 1. As regards this clone: Its antigen is unknown.

This clonotype originated in an adult with an advanced solid tumor such as melanoma, head and neck, liver or kidney cancer. The chain recombines TRBV7-2 with TRBJ2-7; 8 bases line up with TRBD1. The specimen was CD4+ or CD8+ T cells sorted from blood, collected in a trial of the OX40 agonist ivuxolimab. CDR3 in DNA: TGTGCCAGCAGCTTATCGACAGGGGTCTACGAGCAGTACGTC. This translates into CASSLSTGVYEQYV.